These 21 T cell receptor beta chains share one sample of origin, sequenced in a study of blood T cells in healthy people across ages. Then a second PCR, running roughly 7 to 11 cycles, was carried out with a sample-barcoded 5' primer and a J-beta primer mix. From the 5' RACE reads, TCRdb called clonotypes with MiXCR, one entry per CDR3 protein. The sample contains about 1.8 million distinct CDR3 sequences, roughly 49% of which appear only once. Sequencing was performed on blood. Receptors were obtained from a woman between 35 and 50 years old in good health.

This clonotype was found a few times. The genes are TRBV20-1 and TRBJ2-1; 10 nucleotides match TRBD1. CDR1 and CDR2 from the germline V gene are DFQATT and SNEGSKA (reference sequence). Trimming took 0 bases from V and 8 from J; bases not matched to a gene: 4. The CDR3 consists of 14 residues. This CDR3 reads CSARDLGTGDEQFF. The CDR3, as DNA: TGCAGTGCTAGAGATCTCGGGACAGGGGATGAGCAGTTCTTC.

The sample holds one count of this clonotype. This chain joins TRBV28 and TRBJ1-2; 8 bases agree with TRBD1. Germline V gene lookup returns CDR1 MDHEN and CDR2 SYDVKM. This CDR3 region has 17 residues. Trimming at V came to 7 bases and at J to 4 bases, leaving 17 bases not matched to a gene. CDR3 region: CASTPLIDRGRVYGYTF. CDR3 nucleotide sequence: TGTGCCAGCACTCCCCTGATCGACAGGGGCCGAGTCTATGGCTACACCTTC.

This clonotype turned up a few times. The chain links TRBV15 to TRBJ2-1, with 9 bases aligning to TRBD2. This CDR3 region has 19 residues. CDR1 is LNHNV, CDR2 YYDKDF, per germline (reference sequence). J was trimmed by 0 bases and V by 0 bases; bases with no gene match: 9. The DNA for the CDR3 is TGTGCCACCAGCAGAGATCGCGGGGGGGGCTTCGTCTCCTACAATGAGCAGTTCTTC. Translated: CATSRDRGGGFVSYNEQFF.

A word on this clonotype: This could be a read error, since a much larger clone is one nucleotide away. The chain uses TRBV7-9 and TRBJ1-5, with D uncertain. This CDR3 contains 12 residues. CDR1 and CDR2 (germline): SEHNR, FQNEAQ (reference sequence). The V and J ends lost 0 bases and 6 bases respectively, with 3 bases between them. CDR3 in DNA: TGTGCCAGCAGCTTAGCGGCTCAGCCCCAGCATTTT. Protein: CASSLAAQPQHF.

This clonotype was observed a few times. The rearrangement uses TRBV6-2 or TRBV6-3 and TRBJ2-5; TRBD2 agrees at 10 bases. Trimming took 2 bases from V and 1 from J; bases not matched to a gene: 7. Germline values: CDR1 MNHEY, CDR2 SVGEGT. This CDR3 contains 17 residues. For the CDR3, the DNA is TGTGCCAGCAGTTACCCTCTAGCGGGGGCCCTCCAAGAGACCCAGTACTTC. Protein product: CASSYPLAGALQETQYF.

This clonotype has just one count. A read error may account for a junction end that differs from germline. The J gene is TRBJ1-6, the V gene TRBV28, with a possible D match to TRBD1 (6 bases). The CDR3 is made up of 15 amino acids. The germline gives CDR1 MDHEN, CDR2 SYDVKM. CDR3 coding DNA: TGTGCCAGCAGTCCGGCGGACAGAGATAATTCACCCCTCAACTTT. Residues: CASSPADRDNSPLNF.

The J gene is TRBJ2-1, the V gene TRBV10-3; TRBD2 aligns across 14 bases. The CDR3 covers 19 residues. In germline, CDR1 is ENHRY, CDR2 SYGVKD. V lost 2 bases, J lost 0 bases, and 6 bases stayed unmatched. CDR3 DNA sequence: TGTGCCATCAGTGAGACGGGACTAGCGGGGGCCAGCTCCTACAATGAGCAGTTCTTC. Its protein product is CAISETGLAGASSYNEQFF.

There are a few counts of this clonotype. The chain uses TRBV6-5 and TRBJ1-2; D ambiguous. The CDR3 runs to 15 residues. Germline CDR1 is MNHEY and CDR2 is SVGAGI. Deletions cut 5 bases from V and 5 bases from J, with 18 bases between. The CDR3 DNA reads as TGTGCCAGCAGTCAAAGGTGGATGGAGATGTATGGCTACACCTTC. Translated, it gives CASSQRWMEMYGYTF.

The V and J genes are TRBV9 and TRBJ2-4, with 14 nucleotides matching TRBD2. Germline CDR1 and CDR2: SGDLS and YYNGEE. The CDR3 contains 17 residues. V was clipped by 0 bases and J by 5 bases; unmatched bases: 4. DNA of the CDR3: TGTGCCAGCAGCGTAGGACTAGCGGGGGGGCGGGAAAACATTCAGTACTTC. It yields the protein CASSVGLAGGRENIQYF.

The V gene is TRBV5-5, the J gene TRBJ2-1; 7 bases agree with TRBD2. The CDR3 is 13 residues long. After removal of 4 bases from V and 13 bases from J, the junction contained 11 bases not matched to a gene. Germline CDR1 reads SGHKS; CDR2 reads YYEKEE (reference sequence). The chain's CDR3 is CASSPSGLAVQFF. In DNA form, the CDR3 reads TGTGCCAGCAGCCCTTCGGGGCTAGCGGTTCAGTTCTTC.

The chain is built from TRBV7-2 and TRBJ2-1; 10 bases align to TRBD2. The CDR3 runs 15 residues. With 5 bases clipped from V and 7 bases from J, the junction kept 8 bases outside the gene matches. Germline loops: CDR1 SGHTA, CDR2 FQGNSA. The CDR3: CASSPGLAVSNEQFF. For the CDR3, the DNA is TGTGCCAGCAGCCCAGGACTAGCGGTCTCAAATGAGCAGTTCTTC.

The genes are TRBV28 and TRBJ2-7, with 7 nucleotides matching TRBD1. Germline lookup yields CDR1 MDHEN and CDR2 SYDVKM. The CDR3 contains 18 residues. J gave up 5 bases and V 4 bases, and 20 bases lay outside the gene matches. The CDR3 bases are TGTGCCAGCAGTTCGTACTCCCGCGACAGGGAGTTCGACCACGAGCAGTACTTC. Residues: CASSSYSRDREFDHEQYF.

This clonotype was observed once. The chain combines TRBV20-1 with TRBJ2-5; the D gene could be TRBD1 or TRBD2 (5 bases each). The germline V gene has CDR1 DFQATT and CDR2 SNEGSKA (reference sequence). V lost 3 bases and J lost 6, with 14 bases in between. The CDR3 sequence is 13 residues long. CDR3 residues: CSASRGLGQTQYF. The CDR3 coding sequence is TGCAGTGCTAGTCGAGGGCTGGGACAGACCCAGTACTTC.

This chain connects TRBV2 to TRBJ2-4; 11 nucleotides agree with TRBD1. The CDR3 length is 13 residues. Per the germline V gene, CDR1 is SNHLY and CDR2 is FYNNEI. With V trimmed by 7 bases and J by 6 bases, 2 bases remained unmatched. The CDR3 loop is CASIGTGGNIQYF. For the CDR3, the DNA is TGTGCCAGCATCGGGACAGGGGGAAACATTCAGTACTTC.

This clonotype was seen a handful of times. The gene calls are TRBV28 and TRBJ2-5; 7 nucleotides line up with TRBD1. The J call may be in error: the DNA end matches TRBJ2-7 better. The CDR3 covers 12 residues. CDR1 and CDR2 (germline): MDHEN, SYDVKM. The CDR3 coding sequence is TGTGCCAGCGTTACCCGACAGGGCGAGCAGTACTTC. Its translation is CASVTRQGEQYF.

There are a few counts of this clonotype. The rearrangement joins TRBV7-2 to TRBJ2-3, with D possibly matching TRBD2 (5 bases). The germline V gene encodes CDR1 SGHTA and CDR2 FQGNSA. The germline V and J ends were trimmed by 4 bases and 4 bases, with 18 bases remaining between them. The CDR3 sequence is 16 residues long. Here the CDR3 DNA reads TGTGCCAGCAGCTCCAACCGAGCGGTCGGAGCAGATACGCAGTATTTT. This codes for CASSSNRAVGADTQYF.

The rearrangement links TRBV7-2 to TRBJ1-5; D not resolved. The length of the CDR3 is 16 residues. Germline V gene lookup returns CDR1 SGHTA and CDR2 FQGNSA. V shed 1 base and J shed 0 bases, with 10 bases lying between them. The CDR3 DNA reads as TGTGCCAGCAGCTTAGAGCCAGGTTATAGCAATCAGCCCCAGCATTTT. Its protein is CASSLEPGYSNQPQHF.

The chain employs TRBV27 and TRBJ2-1; D perhaps matches TRBD1 (6 bases). The germline gives CDR1 MNHEY, CDR2 SMNVEV (reference sequence). Trimming removed 5 bases from V and 6 bases from J, with 11 bases in between. The CDR3 consists of 13 residues. DNA of the CDR3: TGTGCCAGCAGTCCGGGACACATCAATGAGCAGTTCTTC. This gives the protein CASSPGHINEQFF.

CDR3 DNA: TGTGCCAGTGGGGGACTCAGCTCCTATAATTCACCCCTCCACTTT. Encoded protein: CASGGLSSYNSPLHF. The chain uses TRBV19 and TRBJ1-6, with D perhaps TRBD1 (5 bases). Trimming shortened V by 8 bases and J by 0 bases, and 11 bases separated the two germline ends. The germline V gene encodes CDR1 LNHDA and CDR2 SQIVND (reference sequence). The CDR3 is 15 residues long.

This clonotype has more than one count but fewer than ten. The rearrangement joins TRBV2 to TRBJ2-7, with D tentatively TRBD1 (5 bases). Trimming left V 2 bases short and J 6 bases short, with 8 bases between. Germline V gene data show CDR1 as SNHLY and CDR2 as FYNNEI. CDR3 length equals 12 residues. CDR3 amino acids: CASSEFQGEQYF. DNA for the CDR3: TGTGCCAGCAGTGAATTTCAGGGCGAGCAGTACTTC.

The rearrangement joins TRBV20-1 to TRBJ2-1; 9 bases are a match to TRBD1. The germline V gene has CDR1 DFQATT and CDR2 SNEGSKA (reference sequence). This CDR3 contains 15 residues. The ends lost 0 bases at V and 8 bases at J; junction bases unmatched: 8. CDR3 sequence (DNA): TGCAGTGCTAGAGAGCCGGGACAGGGTATCGATGAGCAGTTCTTC. Translation gives CSAREPGQGIDEQFF.